This T cell receptor beta chain derives from a study of T cells in Graves' hyperthyroidism and ophthalmopathy. Study-wide points: Most clonotypes that expanded in the thyroid above 0.001 also showed up in blood.

V shed 3 bases, J shed 2 bases, and the junction held 6 bases outside the gene matches. Germline lookup yields CDR1 MNHNS and CDR2 SASEGT. The length of the CDR3 is 15 residues. Clinical symptoms, serum thyroxine and TRAb, thyroid ultrasound and orbital computed tomography were used for the diagnoses. TCR beta CDR3 region amplification was performed from RNA transcripts. An initial round of RT-PCR targeting the TCR CDR3 relied on the HTBI primer set. One entry per CDR3 protein results from TCRdb running MiXCR on the multiplex PCR reads. The sample records 340,000 or so distinct CDR3 sequences, roughly 18% being singletons. The sample holds many counts of this clonotype. What it binds is not known.

The TCR was taken from a woman in her forties or fifties with Graves' hyperthyroidism. The chain recombines TRBV6-1 with TRBJ2-5; 7 nucleotides agree with TRBD1. Sequencing input: blood. The CDR3: CASSEVDRVQETQYF. The CDR3 bases are TGTGCCAGCAGTGAGGTAGACAGGGTACAAGAGACCCAGTACTTC.